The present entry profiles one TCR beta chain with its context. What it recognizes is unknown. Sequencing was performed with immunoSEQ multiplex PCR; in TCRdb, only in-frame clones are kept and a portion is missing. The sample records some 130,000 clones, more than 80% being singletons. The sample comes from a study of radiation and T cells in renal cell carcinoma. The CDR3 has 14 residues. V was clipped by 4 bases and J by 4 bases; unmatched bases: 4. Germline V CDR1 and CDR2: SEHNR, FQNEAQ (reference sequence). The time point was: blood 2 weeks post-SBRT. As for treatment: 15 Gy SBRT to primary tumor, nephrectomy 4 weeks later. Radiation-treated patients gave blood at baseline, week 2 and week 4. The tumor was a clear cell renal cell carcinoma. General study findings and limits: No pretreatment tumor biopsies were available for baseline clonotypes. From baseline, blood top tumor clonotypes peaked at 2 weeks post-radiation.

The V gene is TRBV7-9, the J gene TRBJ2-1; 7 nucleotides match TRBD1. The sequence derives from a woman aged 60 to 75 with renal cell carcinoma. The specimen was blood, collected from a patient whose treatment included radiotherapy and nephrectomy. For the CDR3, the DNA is TGTGCCAGCAGCTCTTGGGACAGTTACAATGAGCAGTTCTTC. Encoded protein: CASSSWDSYNEQFF.